Following are 21 T cell receptor beta chains from one sample sequenced in a study of T cells after yellow fever vaccination. TCRdb ran MiXCR on the 5' RACE reads and lists one entry per CDR3 protein. There are some 260,000 distinct CDR3 sequences in the sample; approximately 5.2% occur only once, and roughly 3.4% lies in the top ten. The sequencing here drew on CD4+ T cells sorted from PBMCs, taken on the day of the yellow fever booster vaccination. The receptor set was obtained from a man aged 18 to 30 who received the YFV17D yellow fever vaccine.

This clonotype was seen a few times. This chain joins TRBV5-1 and TRBJ1-1, with D unresolved. V gave up 7 bases and J gave up 10 bases, with 14 bases separating them. The CDR3 sequence is 11 residues long. Germline-derived CDR1 and CDR2 are SGHRS and YFSETQ. This CDR3 reads CASASGGGAFF. DNA for the CDR3: TGCGCCAGCGCATCGGGAGGTGGAGCTTTCTTT. The variable domain in full, completed from reference TRBV5-1 and TRBJ1-1, reads KAGVTQTPRYLIKTRGQQVTLSCSPISGHRSVSWYQQTPGQGLQFLFEYFSETQRNKGNFPGRFSGRQFSNSRSEMNVSTLELGDSALYLCASASGGGAFFGQGTRLTVV.

The rearrangement uses TRBV11-1 and TRBJ1-1, with 12 bases lining up with TRBD1. V dropped 4 bases and J dropped 1; count of bases not matched to a gene: 13. Germline V gives CDR1 SGHAT, CDR2 FQDESV (reference sequence). This CDR3 comprises 19 residues. The CDR3 region is CASSSRGGTGGRTNTEAFF. The CDR3 DNA follows: TGTGCCAGCAGCTCTAGGGGGGGGACAGGGGGCCGGACGAACACTGAAGCTTTCTTT. Full variable domain (rest looked up from reference TRBV11-1 and TRBJ1-1): EAEVAQSPRYKITEKSQAVAFWCDPISGHATLYWYRQILGQGPELLVQFQDESVVDDSQLPKDRFSAERLKGVDSTLKIQPAELGDSAMYLCASSSRGGTGGRTNTEAFFGQGTRLTVV.

This chain connects TRBV5-4 to TRBJ2-3; a possible D gene is TRBD2 (6 bases). Trimming left V 4 bases short and J 2 bases short, with 20 bases between. From germline, CDR1 is SGHNT and CDR2 YYREEE (reference sequence). This CDR3 comprises 17 residues. The CDR3 protein is CASSPEDYLGPTDTQYF. The CDR3 DNA reads TGTGCCAGCAGCCCTGAGGACTACCTCGGCCCCACAGATACGCAGTATTTT.

This clonotype was counted a few times. V gene TRBV5-5 combines with J gene TRBJ1-2; a possible D gene is TRBD1 (6 bases). Germline CDR1 SGHKS, CDR2 YYEKEE (reference sequence). Trimming removed 7 bases at V and 4 bases at J, with 17 bases between. The CDR3 has 14 amino acids. For the CDR3, the DNA is TGTGCCAGCGGAAGGGGGGGGCCTGGCTATGGCTACACCTTC. It encodes CASGRGGPGYGYTF.

This clonotype was counted at least ten times. The chain is built from TRBV14 and TRBJ1-2; weak D call: TRBD1 (5 bases). The CDR3 is 15 amino acids. The germline V and J ends were trimmed by 1 base and 8 bases, with 17 bases remaining between them. CDR1 is SGHDN and CDR2 is FVKESK in the germline V gene. Here the CDR3 reads CASSQVGTLSGGYTF. The DNA of the CDR3 is TGTGCCAGCAGCCAAGTTGGGACGCTATCGGGCGGCTACACCTTC. Full variable domain (rest looked up from reference TRBV14 and TRBJ1-2): EAGVTQFPSHSVIEKGQTVTLRCDPISGHDNLYWYRRVMGKEIKFLLHFVKESKQDESGMPNNRFLAERTGGTYSTLKVQPAELEDSGVYFCASSQVGTLSGGYTFGSGTRLTVV.

This chain joins TRBV20-1 and TRBJ2-7, with 7 positions matching TRBD1. The CDR3 runs to 10 residues. In germline, CDR1 is DFQATT, CDR2 SNEGSKA (reference sequence). The J segment lost 7 bases and the V segment lost 7 bases, leaving 4 bases of the junction unmatched. The CDR3, as DNA: TGCAGTGTAGACAGGGCAGAGCAGTACGTC. Amino acid sequence: CSVDRAEQYV.

In this sample, this clonotype turned up many times. The rearrangement joins TRBV5-5 to TRBJ2-7; D call uncertain. V was cut by 5 bases and J by 0 bases, with 12 bases left in between. This CDR3 is built from 14 residues. Looked up from germline, CDR1 is SGHKS and CDR2 is YYEKEE (reference sequence). The CDR3 bases are TGTGCCAGCAGTCCCGGGCTTAACTCCTACGAGCAGTACTTC. Encoded protein: CASSPGLNSYEQYF.

The chain combines TRBV7-2 with TRBJ2-4; 8 nucleotides agree with TRBD2. V was clipped by 7 bases and J by 1 base; unmatched bases: 12. CDR3 length: 17 amino acids. CDR1 SGHTA and CDR2 FQGNSA come from the germline V gene. The DNA of the CDR3 is TGTGCCAGCACAGAGGGGGGACTAGTCCTCGCCAAAAACATTCAGTACTTC. This gives the protein CASTEGGLVLAKNIQYF.

This clonotype appeared a few times. The V and J genes are TRBV5-1 and TRBJ1-6; D perhaps matches TRBD1 (5 bases). There are 15 residues in the CDR3. Trimming removed 3 bases at V and 3 bases at J, with 10 bases between. Germline lookup yields CDR1 SGHRS and CDR2 YFSETQ. The CDR3 loop is CASSSQVLYNSPLHF. Written as DNA, the CDR3 is TGCGCCAGCAGCTCACAGGTCCTCTATAATTCACCCCTCCACTTT.

This clonotype was seen repeatedly, ten times or more. The chain is built from TRBV18 and TRBJ2-1; 10 bases map to TRBD1. CDR3 length: 15 residues. Germline CDR1 reads KGHSH; CDR2 reads LQKENI. V trimming: 3 bases; J trimming: 8 bases; junction bases outside the gene matches: 7. CDR3 protein: CASSPLTGGIHEQFF. CDR3 bases: TGTGCCAGCTCACCGTTGACAGGGGGCATACATGAGCAGTTCTTC. The entire variable domain, with the rest obtained from reference TRBV18 and TRBJ2-1, is as follows: NAGVMQNPRHLVRRRGQEARLRCSPMKGHSHVYWYRQLPEEGLKFMVYLQKENIIDESGMPKERFSAEFPKEGPSILRIQQVVRGDSAAYFCASSPLTGGIHEQFFGPGTRLTVL.

This clonotype was seen a single time. The chain uses TRBV20-1 and TRBJ2-5; 7 nucleotides match TRBD1. Trimming removed 6 bases from V and 0 bases from J; junction bases left unmatched: 4. The CDR3 has 13 amino acids. Germline V gene lookup returns CDR1 DFQATT and CDR2 SNEGSKA (reference sequence). This CDR3 reads CSAPGTDQETQYF. In nucleotides, the CDR3 is TGCAGTGCCCCCGGGACAGACCAAGAGACCCAGTACTTC.

This clonotype was seen repeatedly, ten times or more. The chain employs TRBV4-3 and TRBJ2-1, with TRBD2 matching 8 bases. The trim removed 4 bases at V and 8 bases at J, leaving 7 bases unmatched. The CDR3 is 14 residues long. Germline V gene data show CDR1 as LGHNA and CDR2 as YSLEER. DNA of the CDR3: TGCGCCAGCAGCCTAAGGACTAGCTCCGATGAGCAGTTCTTC. Amino acids: CASSLRTSSDEQFF.

This chain links TRBV7-8 with TRBJ1-1, with unresolved D. CDR1 and CDR2 (germline): SGHVS, FQNEAQ. V was pared by 1 base and J by 4 bases, with 10 bases between. The length of the CDR3 is 14 residues. The CDR3 nucleotides read TGTGCCAGCAGCTTAGAGTATCGGCTCACTGAAGCTTTCTTT. This sequence encodes CASSLEYRLTEAFF.

This clonotype was counted at least ten times. This chain uses TRBV5-1 with TRBJ2-7, with a possible D match to TRBD2 (5 bases). Germline V gene sequence: CDR1 SGHRS, CDR2 YFSETQ. V was trimmed by 2 bases and J by 0 bases, leaving 9 bases between them. The CDR3 has 14 amino acids. Here the CDR3 DNA reads TGCGCCAGCAGCTTAGCTAGCAACTCCTACGAGCAGTACTTC. It specifies CASSLASNSYEQYF.

The chain recombines TRBV20-1 with TRBJ2-1; D gene unclear. The CDR3 runs to 12 residues. Trimming left V 5 bases short and J 10 bases short, with 15 bases between. The germline V gene encodes CDR1 DFQATT and CDR2 SNEGSKA (reference sequence). The CDR3 DNA reads as TGCAGTGCTGGTAGTTGGCCTCCCGAGCAGTTCTTC. Translating it yields CSAGSWPPEQFF.

This clonotype was counted a few times. The chain is built from TRBV5-1 and TRBJ2-5, with D hard to call. Trimming stripped 0 bases from V and 4 bases from J, with 10 bases between. This CDR3 spans 14 amino acids. Germline lookup yields CDR1 SGHRS and CDR2 YFSETQ. CDR3 sequence reads: CASSLGNGPETQYF. CDR3 DNA sequence: TGCGCCAGCAGCTTGGGTAATGGTCCAGAGACCCAGTACTTC.

The chain couples TRBV5-1 to TRBJ2-3; no clear D. V lost 0 bases to trimming and J lost 3 bases, with 11 bases between them. The CDR3 has 15 residues. Germline lookup yields CDR1 SGHRS and CDR2 YFSETQ. CDR3 nucleotides: TGCGCCAGCAGCTTGGACGTCGGTTTAACAGATACGCAGTATTTT. This codes for CASSLDVGLTDTQYF.

This clonotype was seen a handful of times. The chain couples TRBV14 to TRBJ2-5; possible D gene TRBD2, 6 bases. V shed 1 base and J shed 0 bases, with 12 bases lying between them. This CDR3 comprises 16 residues. Germline CDR1 reads SGHDN; CDR2 reads FVKESK. CDR3 sequence (DNA): TGTGCCAGCAGCCAAGTTGTGGGGGGATACCAAGAGACCCAGTACTTC. It codes for CASSQVVGGYQETQYF.

The chain is built from TRBV11-3 and TRBJ2-3, with 14 bases fitting TRBD2. Germline V CDR1 and CDR2: SGHNT, YENEEA. This CDR3 region has 19 residues. V trimming: 1 base; J trimming: 0 bases; junction bases outside the gene matches: 6. The CDR3 here is CASSLGTGTSGGSTDTQYF. In DNA, the CDR3 is TGTGCCAGCAGCTTAGGAACCGGGACTAGCGGGGGCAGCACAGATACGCAGTATTTT. The whole variable domain, filled in from reference TRBV11-3 and TRBJ2-3, reads EAGVVQSPRYKIIEKKQPVAFWCNPISGHNTLYWYLQNLGQGPELLIRYENEEAVDDSQLPKDRFSAERLKGVDSTLKIQPAELGDSAVYLCASSLGTGTSGGSTDTQYFGPGTRLTVL.

In nucleotides, the CDR3 is TGTGCCACCCAACAGGGTACAGTTATCGATACGCAGTATTTT. It encodes CATQQGTVIDTQYF. The chain carries TRBV24-1 and TRBJ2-3; D is possibly TRBD1 (6 bases). From germline, CDR1 is KGHDR and CDR2 SFDVKD. The ends were cut back, 9 bases at V and 6 bases at J, with 18 bases in the middle. The CDR3 spans 14 residues.

This clonotype was detected only a few times. The rearrangement uses TRBV10-3 and TRBJ2-7, with D tentatively TRBD2 (5 bases). Looked up from germline, CDR1 is ENHRY and CDR2 is SYGVKD. V was pared by 3 bases and J by 3 bases, with 9 bases between. The CDR3 loop spans 13 amino acids. In DNA, the CDR3 is TGTGCCATCAGTGACCGGGGAAGCTACGAGCAGTACGTC. Protein product: CAISDRGSYEQYV.